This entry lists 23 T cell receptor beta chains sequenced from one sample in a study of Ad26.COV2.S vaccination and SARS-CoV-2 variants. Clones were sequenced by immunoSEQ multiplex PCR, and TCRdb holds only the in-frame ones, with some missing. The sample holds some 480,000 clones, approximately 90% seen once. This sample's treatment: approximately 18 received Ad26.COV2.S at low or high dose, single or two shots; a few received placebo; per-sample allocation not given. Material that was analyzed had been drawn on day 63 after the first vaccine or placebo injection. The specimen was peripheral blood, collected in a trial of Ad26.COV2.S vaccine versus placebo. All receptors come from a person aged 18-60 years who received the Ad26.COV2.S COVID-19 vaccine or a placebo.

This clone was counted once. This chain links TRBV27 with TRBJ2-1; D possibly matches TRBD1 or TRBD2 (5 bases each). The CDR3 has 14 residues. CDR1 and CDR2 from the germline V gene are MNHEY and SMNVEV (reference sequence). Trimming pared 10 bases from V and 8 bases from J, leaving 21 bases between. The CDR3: CAISRVGVGDEQFF. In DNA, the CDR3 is TGTGCCATTTCCCGGGTGGGGGTTGGGGATGAGCAGTTCTTC.

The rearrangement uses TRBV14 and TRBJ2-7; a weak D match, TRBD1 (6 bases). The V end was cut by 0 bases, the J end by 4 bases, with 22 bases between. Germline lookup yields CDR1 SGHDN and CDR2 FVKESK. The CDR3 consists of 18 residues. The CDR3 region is CASSQEYVWGRGPYEQYF. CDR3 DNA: TGTGCCAGCAGCCAAGAGTATGTTTGGGGGCGCGGGCCGTACGAGCAGTACTTC.

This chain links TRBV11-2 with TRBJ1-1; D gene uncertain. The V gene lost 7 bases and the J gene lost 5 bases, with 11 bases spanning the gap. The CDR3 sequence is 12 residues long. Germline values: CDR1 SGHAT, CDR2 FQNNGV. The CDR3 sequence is CASTREKTEAFF. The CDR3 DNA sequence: TGTGCCAGCACCCGGGAGAAAACTGAAGCTTTCTTT.

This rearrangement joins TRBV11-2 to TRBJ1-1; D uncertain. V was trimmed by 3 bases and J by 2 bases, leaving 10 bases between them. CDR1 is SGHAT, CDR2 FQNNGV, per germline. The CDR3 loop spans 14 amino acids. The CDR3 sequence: CASSLQIGNTEAFF. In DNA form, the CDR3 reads TGTGCCAGCAGCTTGCAGATCGGCAACACTGAAGCTTTCTTT.

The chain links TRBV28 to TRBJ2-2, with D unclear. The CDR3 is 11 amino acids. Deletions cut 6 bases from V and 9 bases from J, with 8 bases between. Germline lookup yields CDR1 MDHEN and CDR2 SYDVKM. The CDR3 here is CASSTVRELFF. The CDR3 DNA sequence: TGTGCCAGCAGCACGGTTAGGGAGCTGTTTTTT.

The CDR3 coding sequence is TGTGCCAGCAGCCAAGATAGGACCGTGCTTTCGGAAGAGACCCAGTACTTC. It yields the protein CASSQDRTVLSEETQYF. The rearrangement links TRBV3-1 (or the pseudogene TRBV3-2) to TRBJ2-5; the D is unclear. Trimming took 0 bases from V and 3 from J, leaving 17 bases between them. The germline V gene has CDR1 LGHDT and CDR2 YNNKEL (reference sequence). The length of the CDR3 is 17 residues.

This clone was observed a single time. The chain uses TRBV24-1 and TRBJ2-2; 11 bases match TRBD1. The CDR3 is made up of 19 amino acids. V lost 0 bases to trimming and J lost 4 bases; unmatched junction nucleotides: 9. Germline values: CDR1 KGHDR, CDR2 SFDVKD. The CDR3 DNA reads TGTGCCACCAGTGATTTGCAAGGGTTGGGGACAGGGGGCACCGGGGAGCTGTTTTTT. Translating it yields CATSDLQGLGTGGTGELFF.

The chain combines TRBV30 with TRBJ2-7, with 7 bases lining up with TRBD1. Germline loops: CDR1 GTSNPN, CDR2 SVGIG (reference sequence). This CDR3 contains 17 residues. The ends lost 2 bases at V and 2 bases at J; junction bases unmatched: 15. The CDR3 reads CAWSNRPTGKSTYEQYF. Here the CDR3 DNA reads TGTGCCTGGAGTAACCGACCGACAGGGAAGAGCACCTACGAGCAGTACTTC.

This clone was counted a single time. CDR3 DNA: TGTGCCAGCAGTCTTACAGTCTCTGGAAACACCATATATTTT. Protein sequence: CASSLTVSGNTIYF. The V and J genes are TRBV6-2 or TRBV6-3 and TRBJ1-3, with D hard to call. This CDR3 spans 14 amino acids. CDR1 is MNHEY and CDR2 is SVGEGT in the germline V gene. V was clipped by 5 bases and J by 0 bases, with 8 bases between them.

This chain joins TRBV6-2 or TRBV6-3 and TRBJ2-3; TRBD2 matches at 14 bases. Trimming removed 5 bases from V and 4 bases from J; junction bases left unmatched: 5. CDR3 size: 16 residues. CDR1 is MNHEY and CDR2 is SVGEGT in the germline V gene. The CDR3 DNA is TGTGCCAGCAGTCGCCAGGGACTAGCGGGAGCAGATACGCAGTATTTT. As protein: CASSRQGLAGADTQYF.

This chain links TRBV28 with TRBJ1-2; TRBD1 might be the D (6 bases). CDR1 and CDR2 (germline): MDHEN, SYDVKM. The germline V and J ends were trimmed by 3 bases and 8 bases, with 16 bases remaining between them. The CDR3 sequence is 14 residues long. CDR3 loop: CASSFERGRRGYTF. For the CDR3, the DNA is TGTGCCAGCAGTTTTGAGCGGGGGCGACGGGGCTACACCTTC.

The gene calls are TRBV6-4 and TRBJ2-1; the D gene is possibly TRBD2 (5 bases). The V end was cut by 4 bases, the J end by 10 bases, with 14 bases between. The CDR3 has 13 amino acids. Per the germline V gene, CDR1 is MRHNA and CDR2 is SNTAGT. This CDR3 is CASSGLEGGEQFF. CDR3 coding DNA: TGTGCCAGCAGTGGGTTAGAGGGCGGCGAGCAGTTCTTC.

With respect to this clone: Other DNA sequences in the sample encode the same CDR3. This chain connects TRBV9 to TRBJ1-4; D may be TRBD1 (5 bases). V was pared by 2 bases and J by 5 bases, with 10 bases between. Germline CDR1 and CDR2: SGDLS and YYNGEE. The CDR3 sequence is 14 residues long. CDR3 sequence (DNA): TGTGCCAGCAGCGTGGGGGGTGGAAATGAAAAACTGTTTTTT. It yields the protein CASSVGGGNEKLFF.

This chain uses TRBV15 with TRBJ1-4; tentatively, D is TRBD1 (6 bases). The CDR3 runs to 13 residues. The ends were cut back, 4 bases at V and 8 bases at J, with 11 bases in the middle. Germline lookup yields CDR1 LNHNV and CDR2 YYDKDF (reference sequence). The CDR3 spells CATSTQGWEKLFF. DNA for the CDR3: TGTGCCACCAGCACACAGGGATGGGAAAAACTGTTTTTT.

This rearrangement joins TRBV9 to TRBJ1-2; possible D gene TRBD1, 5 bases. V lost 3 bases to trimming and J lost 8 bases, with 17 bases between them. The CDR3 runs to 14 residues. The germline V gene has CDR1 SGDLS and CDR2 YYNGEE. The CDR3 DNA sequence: TGTGCCAGCAGCGGGGGGACCGCGATTGAGGGCTACACCTTC. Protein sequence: CASSGGTAIEGYTF.

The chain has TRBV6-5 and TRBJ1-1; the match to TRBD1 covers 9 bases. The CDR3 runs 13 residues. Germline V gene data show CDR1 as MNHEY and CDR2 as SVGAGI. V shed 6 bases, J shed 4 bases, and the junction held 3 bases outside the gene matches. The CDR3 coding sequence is TGTGCCAGCAGCCGGGACAGGGCCACTGAAGCTTTCTTT. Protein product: CASSRDRATEAFF.

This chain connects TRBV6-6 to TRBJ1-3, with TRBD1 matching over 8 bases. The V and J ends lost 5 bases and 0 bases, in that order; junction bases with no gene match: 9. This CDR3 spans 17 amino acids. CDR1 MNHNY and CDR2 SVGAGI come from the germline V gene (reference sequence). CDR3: CASSHGQGGISGNTIYF. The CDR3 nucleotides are TGTGCCAGCAGTCACGGACAGGGTGGAATCTCTGGAAACACCATATATTTT.

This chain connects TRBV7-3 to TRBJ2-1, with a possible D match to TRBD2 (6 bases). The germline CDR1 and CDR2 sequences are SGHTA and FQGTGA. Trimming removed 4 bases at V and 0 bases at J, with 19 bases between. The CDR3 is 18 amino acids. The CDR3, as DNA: TGTGCCAGCAGCTCCACGGGATTAACTAGCAGCTCCTACAATGAGCAGTTCTTC. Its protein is CASSSTGLTSSSYNEQFF.

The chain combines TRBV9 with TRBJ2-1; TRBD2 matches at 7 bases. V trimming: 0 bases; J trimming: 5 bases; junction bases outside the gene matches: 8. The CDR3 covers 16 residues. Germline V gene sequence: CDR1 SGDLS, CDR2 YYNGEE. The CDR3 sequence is CASSVAYPGLNNEQFF. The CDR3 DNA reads TGTGCCAGCAGCGTAGCATACCCGGGACTAAACAATGAGCAGTTCTTC.

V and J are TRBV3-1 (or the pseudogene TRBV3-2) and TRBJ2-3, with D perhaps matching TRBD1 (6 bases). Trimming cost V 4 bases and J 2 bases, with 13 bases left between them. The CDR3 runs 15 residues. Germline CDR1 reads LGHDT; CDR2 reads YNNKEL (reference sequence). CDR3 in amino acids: CASSRIQGSTDTQYF. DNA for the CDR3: TGTGCCAGCAGCCGTATACAGGGTTCCACAGATACGCAGTATTTT.

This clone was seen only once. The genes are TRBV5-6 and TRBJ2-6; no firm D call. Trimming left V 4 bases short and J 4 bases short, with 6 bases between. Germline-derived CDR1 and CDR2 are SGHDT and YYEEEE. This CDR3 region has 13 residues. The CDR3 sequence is CASSPFGANVLTF. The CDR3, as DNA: TGTGCCAGCAGCCCCTTCGGGGCCAACGTCCTGACTTTC.

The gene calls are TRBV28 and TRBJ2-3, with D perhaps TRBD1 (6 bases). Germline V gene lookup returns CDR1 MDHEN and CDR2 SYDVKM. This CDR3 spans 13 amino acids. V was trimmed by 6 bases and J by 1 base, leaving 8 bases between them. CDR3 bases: TGTGCCAGCAGGAGGACAGGCACAGATACGCAGTATTTT. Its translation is CASRRTGTDTQYF.

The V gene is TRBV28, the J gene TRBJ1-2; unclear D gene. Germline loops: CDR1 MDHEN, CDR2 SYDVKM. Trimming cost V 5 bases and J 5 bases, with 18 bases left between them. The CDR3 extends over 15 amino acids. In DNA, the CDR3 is TGTGCCAGCAGTCCTCCCGATGGGGTGTTTTATGGCTACACCTTC. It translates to CASSPPDGVFYGYTF.